This entry is about one T cell receptor beta chain. This sample is part of a study of T cell changes during pregnancy in multiple sclerosis. The junction had 5 bases not matched to a gene; V was cut back by 0 bases and J by 4 bases. Germline assignment: CDR1 MGHRA and CDR2 YSYEKL. This CDR3 has 16 amino acids. Using immunoSEQ multiplex PCR, the repertoire was profiled, and TCRdb retains in-frame clones only, with some absent. The sample consists of about 36,000 clones, roughly 90% of them appearing once. The chain recombines TRBV4-1 with TRBJ1-2; 10 bases align to TRBD1. Sequencing used CD8+ T cells from peripheral blood mononuclear cells, obtained in the third trimester of pregnancy. The sequence came from a female donor with multiple sclerosis, enrolled in a pregnancy study. The CDR3 region is CASSQDDRGRFYGYTF. The CDR3 DNA follows: TGCGCCAGCAGCCAAGATGACAGGGGGCGCTTCTATGGCTACACCTTC.